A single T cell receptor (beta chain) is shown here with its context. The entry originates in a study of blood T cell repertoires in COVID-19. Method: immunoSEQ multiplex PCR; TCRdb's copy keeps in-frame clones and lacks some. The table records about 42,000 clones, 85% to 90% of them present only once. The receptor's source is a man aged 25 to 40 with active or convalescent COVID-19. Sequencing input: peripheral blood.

The chain's CDR3 is CATSSRDRNYGYTF. In nucleotides, the CDR3 is TGTGCCACCAGCAGCCGGGACAGGAACTATGGCTACACCTTC. The gene calls are TRBV15 and TRBJ1-2; TRBD1 matches 8 bases. Trimming removed 3 bases from V and 2 bases from J; junction bases left unmatched: 2. This CDR3 is built from 14 residues. CDR1 and CDR2 (germline): LNHNV, YYDKDF (reference sequence).